This TCR beta chain was observed in a study of shared clonotypes between healthy human individuals. The CDR3 runs 15 residues. In germline, CDR1 is SGHRS, CDR2 YFSETQ. Trimming at V came to 4 bases and at J to 4 bases, leaving 7 bases not matched to a gene. Assay used: immunoSEQ multiplex PCR; TCRdb lists only in-frame clones, some missing. The sample consists of about 110,000 clones, roughly two thirds of them appearing once. This TCR was sampled from a woman aged 30 to 39 in good health. This sequence joins TRBV5-1 and TRBJ2-2, with 7 positions matching TRBD1. The specimen was memory CD8+ T cells sorted from blood. Stated subset: CD45RO+ cells pooled with CCR7-negative TemRA cells. The CDR3 here is CASSPGTASTGELFF. In DNA, the CDR3 is TGCGCCAGCAGCCCCGGGACAGCCTCCACCGGGGAGCTGTTTTTT. Full variable domain (outside the CDR3, taken from reference TRBV5-1 and TRBJ2-2): KAGVTQTPRYLIKTRGQQVTLSCSPISGHRSVSWYQQTPGQGLQFLFEYFSETQRNKGNFPGRFSGRQFSNSRSEMNVSTLELGDSALYLCASSPGTASTGELFFGEGSRLTVL.